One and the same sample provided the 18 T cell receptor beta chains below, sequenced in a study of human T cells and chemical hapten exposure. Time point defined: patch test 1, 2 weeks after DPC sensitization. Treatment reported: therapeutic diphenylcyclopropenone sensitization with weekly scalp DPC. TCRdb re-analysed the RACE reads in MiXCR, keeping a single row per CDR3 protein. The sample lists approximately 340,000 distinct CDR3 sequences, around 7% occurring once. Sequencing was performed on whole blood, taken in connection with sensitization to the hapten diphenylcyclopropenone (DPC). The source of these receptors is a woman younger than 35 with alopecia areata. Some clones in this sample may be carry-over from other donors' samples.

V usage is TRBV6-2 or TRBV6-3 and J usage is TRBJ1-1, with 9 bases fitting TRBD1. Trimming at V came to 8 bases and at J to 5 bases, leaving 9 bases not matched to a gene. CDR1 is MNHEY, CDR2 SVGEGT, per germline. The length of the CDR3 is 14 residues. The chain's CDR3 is CASSFTGQGTEAFF. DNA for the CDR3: TGTGCCAGCTCCTTCACTGGACAGGGGACTGAAGCTTTCTTT.

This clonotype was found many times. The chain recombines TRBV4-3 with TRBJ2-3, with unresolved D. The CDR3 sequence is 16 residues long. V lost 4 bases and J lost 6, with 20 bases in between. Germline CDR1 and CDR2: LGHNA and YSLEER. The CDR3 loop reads CASSPTVMKGLDTQYF. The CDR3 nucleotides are TGCGCCAGCAGCCCAACCGTTATGAAAGGTCTCGATACGCAGTATTTT.

Here the CDR3 reads CASFEGPGYGYTF. The CDR3, as DNA: TGCGCCAGCTTCGAGGGACCCGGCTATGGCTACACCTTC. This chain links TRBV5-1 with TRBJ1-2; maybe TRBD1 (5 bases). The V gene lost 7 bases and the J gene lost 4 bases, with 14 bases spanning the gap. Germline V gives CDR1 SGHRS, CDR2 YFSETQ. This CDR3 has 13 amino acids.

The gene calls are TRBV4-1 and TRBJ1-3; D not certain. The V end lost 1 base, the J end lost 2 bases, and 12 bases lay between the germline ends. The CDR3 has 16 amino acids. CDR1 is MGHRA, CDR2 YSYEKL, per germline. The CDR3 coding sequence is TGCGCCAGCAGCCAAGTTCTCCTCAGGCCTGGAAACACCATATATTTT. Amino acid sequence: CASSQVLLRPGNTIYF.

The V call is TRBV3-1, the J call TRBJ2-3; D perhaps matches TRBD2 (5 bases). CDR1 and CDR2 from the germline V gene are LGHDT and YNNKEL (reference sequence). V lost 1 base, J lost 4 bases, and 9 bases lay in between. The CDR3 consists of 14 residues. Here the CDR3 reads CASSQAGMADTQYF. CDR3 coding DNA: TGTGCCAGCAGCCAAGCGGGGATGGCAGATACGCAGTATTTT.

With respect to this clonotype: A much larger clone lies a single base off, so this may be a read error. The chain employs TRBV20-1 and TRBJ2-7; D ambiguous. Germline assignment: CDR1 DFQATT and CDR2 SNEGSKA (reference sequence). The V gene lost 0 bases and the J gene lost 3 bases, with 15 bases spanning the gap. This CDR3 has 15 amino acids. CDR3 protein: CSARDNSLTIYEQYF. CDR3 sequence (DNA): TGCAGTGCTAGAGATAACTCCCTAACAATCTACGAGCAGTACTTC.

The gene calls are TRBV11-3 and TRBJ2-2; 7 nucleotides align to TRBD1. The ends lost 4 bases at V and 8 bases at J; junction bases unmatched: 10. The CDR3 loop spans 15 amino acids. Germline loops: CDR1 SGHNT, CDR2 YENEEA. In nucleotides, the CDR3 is TGTGCCAGCAGCTCAGGGGGACAAACGAAGGGGGAGCTGTTTTTT. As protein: CASSSGGQTKGELFF.

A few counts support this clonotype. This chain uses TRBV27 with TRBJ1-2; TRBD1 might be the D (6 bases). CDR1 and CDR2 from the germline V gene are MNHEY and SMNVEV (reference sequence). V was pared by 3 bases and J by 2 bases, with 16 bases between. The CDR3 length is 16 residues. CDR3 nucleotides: TGTGCCAGCAGTTTGGGGGCAAAGGGCACAAACTATGGCTACACCTTC. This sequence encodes CASSLGAKGTNYGYTF.

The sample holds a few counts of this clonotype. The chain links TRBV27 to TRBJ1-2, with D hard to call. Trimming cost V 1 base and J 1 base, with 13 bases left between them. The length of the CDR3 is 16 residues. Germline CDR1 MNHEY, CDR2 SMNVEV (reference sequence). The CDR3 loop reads CASSLLSSEYNYGYTF. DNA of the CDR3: TGTGCCAGCAGTTTATTAAGTTCGGAATATAACTATGGCTACACCTTC.

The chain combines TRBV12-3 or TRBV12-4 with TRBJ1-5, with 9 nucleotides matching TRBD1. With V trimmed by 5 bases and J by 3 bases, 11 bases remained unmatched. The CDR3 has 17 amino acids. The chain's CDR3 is CASSGGLGTGHNQPQHF. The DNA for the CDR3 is TGTGCCAGCAGTGGGGGCCTTGGGACAGGGCACAATCAGCCCCAGCATTTT.

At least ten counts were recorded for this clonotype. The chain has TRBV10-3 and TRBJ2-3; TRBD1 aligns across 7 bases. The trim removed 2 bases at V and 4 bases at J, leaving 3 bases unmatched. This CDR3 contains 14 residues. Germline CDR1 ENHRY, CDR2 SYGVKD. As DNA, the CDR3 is TGTGCCATCAGTGAGGGGACAGCGCCAGATACGCAGTATTTT. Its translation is CAISEGTAPDTQYF.

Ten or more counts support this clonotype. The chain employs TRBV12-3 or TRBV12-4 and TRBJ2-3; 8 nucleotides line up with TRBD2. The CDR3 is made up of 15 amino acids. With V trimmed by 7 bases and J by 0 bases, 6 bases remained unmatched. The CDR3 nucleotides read TGTGCCAGCAATATAGCGGGGACTAGCACAGATACGCAGTATTTT. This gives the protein CASNIAGTSTDTQYF.

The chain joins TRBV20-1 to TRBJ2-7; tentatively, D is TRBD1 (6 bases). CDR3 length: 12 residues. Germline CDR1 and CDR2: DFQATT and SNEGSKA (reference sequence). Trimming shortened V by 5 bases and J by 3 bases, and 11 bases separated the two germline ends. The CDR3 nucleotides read TGCAGTGCTTTAAGACAGGACTACGAGCAGTACTTC. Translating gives CSALRQDYEQYF.

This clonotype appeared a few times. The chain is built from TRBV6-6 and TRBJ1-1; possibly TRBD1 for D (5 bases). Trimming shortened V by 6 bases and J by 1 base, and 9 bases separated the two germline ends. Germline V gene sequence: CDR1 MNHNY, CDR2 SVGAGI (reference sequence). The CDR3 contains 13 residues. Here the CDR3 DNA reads TGTGCCAGCAGACAGGACACGAACACTGAAGCTTTCTTT. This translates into CASRQDTNTEAFF.

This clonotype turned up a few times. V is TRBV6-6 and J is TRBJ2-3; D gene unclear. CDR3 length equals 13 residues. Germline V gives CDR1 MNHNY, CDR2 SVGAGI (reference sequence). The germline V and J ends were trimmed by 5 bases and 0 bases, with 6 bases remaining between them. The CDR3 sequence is CASSRWSTDTQYF. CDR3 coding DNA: TGTGCCAGCAGTCGTTGGAGCACAGATACGCAGTATTTT.

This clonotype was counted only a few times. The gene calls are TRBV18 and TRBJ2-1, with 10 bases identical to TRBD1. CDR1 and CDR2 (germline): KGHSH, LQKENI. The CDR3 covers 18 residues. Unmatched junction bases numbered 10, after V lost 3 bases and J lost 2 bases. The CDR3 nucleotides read TGTGCCAGCTCACCTAACACCCCCGGGACAGGGGCCTACAATGAGCAGTTCTTC. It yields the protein CASSPNTPGTGAYNEQFF.

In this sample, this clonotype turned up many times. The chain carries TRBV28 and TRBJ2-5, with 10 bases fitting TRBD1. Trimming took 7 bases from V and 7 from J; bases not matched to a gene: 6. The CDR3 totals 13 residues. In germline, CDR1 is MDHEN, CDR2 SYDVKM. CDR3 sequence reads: CASTRTGGATQYF. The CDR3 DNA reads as TGTGCCAGCACCCGGACAGGGGGGGCGACCCAGTACTTC.

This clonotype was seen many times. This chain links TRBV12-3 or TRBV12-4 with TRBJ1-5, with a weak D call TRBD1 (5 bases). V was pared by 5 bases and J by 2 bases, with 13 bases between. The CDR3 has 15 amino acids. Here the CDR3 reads CASSARAHGNQPQHF. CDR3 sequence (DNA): TGTGCCAGCAGTGCCAGGGCACATGGCAATCAGCCCCAGCATTTT.